One TCR beta chain is described in this entry. The data derive from a study of blood T cell repertoires in COVID-19. Study-wide context: Samples came from the United States, Italy and Spain, spanning acute and convalescent COVID-19. From T cells, B-cell-depleted T cells, or PBMCs came the material, which was cDNA or gDNA.

Germline loops: CDR1 SGHAT, CDR2 FQNNGV. V shed 1 base, J shed 14 bases, and the junction held 3 bases outside the gene matches. The CDR3 length is 13 residues. Per the study methods: The assay estimated nucleated cells by amplifying reference gene primers. TCRdb's table, derived via immunoSEQ multiplex PCR, lists solely in-frame clones and lacks some. D and trimming come from the DNA, and the V and J calls and clone size come from that table. The sample comprises approximately 120,000 clones, roughly 85% of which are singletons, and 6.6% rests with the top ten. The sequencing sample was made of peripheral blood. The TCR was taken from a man older than 75 with active or convalescent COVID-19. The chain combines TRBV11-2 with TRBJ2-1; 12 nucleotides match TRBD2. As DNA, the CDR3 is TGTGCCAGCAGCTTAGGACTAGCGGGAGACAAGTTCTTC. The encoded protein is CASSLGLAGDKFF.